These T cell receptor beta chains were read from a single sample in a study of human T cells and chemical hapten exposure. Each CDR3 protein is one row after TCRdb ran MiXCR on the RACE reads. Seen here are fewer than 200,000 distinct CDR3 sequences, around a quarter observed once, and the top ten hold 2.1%. Sequenced material: whole blood, taken in connection with sensitization to the hapten diphenylcyclopropenone (DPC). These TCRs come from a woman in her late teens or twenties with alopecia areata. Some clones in this sample may be carry-over from other donors' samples. Both conserved end residues are part of each CDR3. D genes are given only for firm matches. A row's size may be missing; if present it is once, few, many or a size class.

J gene	V gene	clone size	D gene	CDR3 DNA	CDR3 protein
TRBJ2-1	TRBV5-4	few	TRBD2	TGTGCCAGCAGCTTAAACAGCGGGGCTTACAATGAGCAGTTCTTC	CASSLNSGAYNEQFF
TRBJ2-5	TRBV12-3/TRBV12-4	.	TRBD1	TGTGCCAGCAGTTTGAGACAGGGGCAAGAGACCCAGTACTTC	CASSLRQGQETQYF
TRBJ2-4	TRBV20-1	medium-sized	.	TGCAGTGCTTCCGTACCTCAGGAACTAGCCAAAAACATTCAGTACTTC	CSASVPQELAKNIQYF
TRBJ1-5	TRBV7-2	.	TRBD1	TGTGCCAGCAGCTGGACAGGGAGGGGTGGCAATCAGCCCCAGCATTTT	CASSWTGRGGNQPQHF
TRBJ1-2	TRBV3-1	.	.	TGTGCCAGCAGCCAAGGGCGGATGGATGGCTACACCTTC	CASSQGRMDGYTF
TRBJ2-4	TRBV4-2	few	TRBD1	TGTGCCAGCAGCCAATTAACAGGGGGCGACATTCAGTACTTC	CASSQLTGGDIQYF
TRBJ1-5	TRBV7-2	.	TRBD1	TGTGCCAGCAGCTCGTCAGGGGTAGACAGGGTGGGATCGCCCCAGCATTTT	CASSSSGVDRVGSPQHF
TRBJ1-1	TRBV2	.	.	TGTGCCAGCAGCGCAGAAATCGTGCTGAACACTGAAGCTTTCTTT	CASSAEIVLNTEAFF
TRBJ1-2	TRBV3-2	once	.	TGTGCCAGCAGCCAAGATAGCAAGGGCCGCCATAACTATGGCTACACCTTC	CASSQDSKGRHNYGYTF
TRBJ2-1	TRBV7-3	.	.	TGTGCCAGCAGCTTCGCCCCAACTAGGGCGGGCAATGAGCAGTTCTTC	CASSFAPTRAGNEQFF
TRBJ2-1	TRBV20-1	.	.	TGCAGTGCTCCCATACACCTAGGCCATGAGCAGTTCTTC	CSAPIHLGHEQFF
TRBJ1-4	TRBV6-5	.	TRBD1	TGTGCCAGCAGTCGACCACCGGGACAGAGGCATGAAAAACTGTTTTTT	CASSRPPGQRHEKLFF
TRBJ2-1	TRBV7-9	.	.	TGTGCCAGCAGCTTCCCGGGCCAGGCGTCCAGCTCCTACAATGAGCAGTTCTTC	CASSFPGQASSSYNEQFF
TRBJ2-2	TRBV6-2/TRBV6-3	few	TRBD2	TGTGCCAGCCGGGGACTAGCCCTGAACACCGGGGAGCTGTTTTTT	CASRGLALNTGELFF
TRBJ1-4	TRBV20-1	.	.	TGCAGTGCTAGGGACCCGGAGATCTTT	CSARDPEIF
TRBJ1-2	TRBV29-1	few	TRBD1	TGCAGCGCCTCCCCCGGGACAGGGTTTGGCTACACCTTC	CSASPGTGFGYTF
TRBJ2-3	TRBV4-1	.	TRBD2	TGCGCCAGCAGCCAAGTAACTAGCGGGAGGCAGGATACGCAGTATTTT	CASSQVTSGRQDTQYF